This TCR beta chain stems from a study of cytomegalovirus exposure and HLA in healthy donors. Turning to this clone: The target antigen is unknown.

PCR involved 60 Vbeta and 13 Jbeta primers. Libraries were prepared by immunoSEQ multiplex PCR; TCRdb keeps only in-frame clonotypes and omits some of them. Counted here are approximately 150,000 clones, approximately 83% occurring once; the ten biggest clones make up 2.5% to 3.5%. Study conclusions and caveats: Later findings reportedly placed an Asian-associated ancestry cluster below the approximately 700-donor mean for N-insertions. There were under 200 TCR beta chains listed as cytomegalovirus-associated. Many donors shared some public TCRs, even though most TCR sequences were rare. About 87% or about 30% of the time was how often most TCR beta V segments were productive, according to an earlier analysis.

The source material was PBMCs. The sequence was obtained from a male donor in good health and CMV-seronegative.

In DNA, the CDR3 is TGTGCCAGCAGTGGCTCAGGAACCTATGGCTACACCTTC. Encoded protein: CASSGSGTYGYTF. The chain couples TRBV6-6 to TRBJ1-2; D call uncertain. CDR1 is MNHNY and CDR2 is SVGAGI in the germline V gene (reference sequence). With 5 bases removed from V and 4 bases from J, the gap between germline ends came to 11 bases. CDR3 length: 13 residues.